The following is a T cell receptor (beta chain) sequence with its context. This clone was found a few times. It lacks a known antigen. No base quality information exists; no much larger clone differs at one position. The sample's time point, from its label and the paper: baseline before first vaccination. Vaccinee samples came from UK trials COV001 and COV002, including a single-blind randomized controlled phase 2/3 trial of AZD1222 (ChAdOx1 nCoV-19) in healthy adults. For TCRbeta chain sequencing, PBMC samples from trial participants were taken at day 0 and at day 28 after the second dose. The CDR3 regions of human TCRbeta chains were analyzed by immunosequencing. The authors' pipeline ran thus. TCRs in the repertoires were compared against a reference library of SARS-CoV-2-specific TCRs that had been generated with the MIRA antigen-specificity platform. Breadth was defined as the fraction of unique TCRs that were SARS-CoV-2-associated. Depth was defined as the fraction of total T cells that were SARS-CoV-2-associated. Using the MIRA data, each spike-specific TCR was mapped to the spike region that the TCR reacts to and placed in a CD4 or CD8 class. Log10-transformed breadth and depth values were compared by one-way ANOVA with Sidak's multiple comparisons tests. As stored in TCRdb, this immuneACCESS dataset retains in-frame rearrangements with V and J assigned. A fraction of the clones does not appear; measured against another copy, unresolved V genes explain less than half of the discrepancy, and the remainder lacks a known reason. That table furnishes V, J and clone size, whereas the DNA furnished D and trimming. Counted in this sample were 110,000 or so clones; around 85% of them appeared once. The ten largest clonotypes hold about 9.8% of the sample.

The data are from a study of T cell responses to AZD1222 COVID-19 vaccine (dated by TCRdb to the early 2020s). About the investigation overall: AZD1222 recipients given second doses at about 4 weeks or at about 12 weeks were pooled, since spike-specific TCR depth and breadth were not found to differ between the two schedules. A total of approximately 250 trial participants underwent TCR sequencing, of whom around 210 had received two doses of AZD1222 and around 25 had received two doses of the MenACWY control vaccine. Trial participants were enrolled into age subgroups of 18-55, 56-69 and 70-plus years, which contained 148, 28 and 57 TCR-sequenced participants, respectively.

From the germline V gene (reference sequence), CDR1 is SEHNR and CDR2 is FQNEAQ. Including the terminal cysteine and phenylalanine, the CDR3 comprises 13 residues. Only the CDR3 portion is preserved as DNA: 39 bases, with reading frame beginning at the first base. V was cut back by 4 bases and J by 1 base, leaving a gap of 7 bases between them. The paper as a whole reports these results and caveats: Because no day 14 peak-response samples were available, the repertoires could be characterized only after the peak T cell response. Nearly half of unique spike-specific TCRs reportedly recognized epitopes outside regions mutated in the B.1.351 and B.1.1.7 variants. The 56-69-year group was small, and its depth increase did not reach significance, likely because of low power. Participants were mostly white British and included more females than males, and it was suggested by the authors that clonal diversity may have been underestimated. A significant rise in spike-specific TCR breadth and depth was observed after two AZD1222 doses relative to day 0 and relative to MenACWY recipients. Conclusions about previously exposed vaccinees were limited because only six AZD1222 recipients were SARS-CoV-2 seropositive at baseline. CD4 TCRs associated with the vaccine covered the entire spike protein, and the dominant responses were in regions 160-218 and 743-854.

The sequencing here drew on peripheral blood, taken on day 0 of AZD1222 vaccination. The clonotype was recovered from an adult in good health. In this chain, TRBV7-9 is recombined with TRBJ1-1; a confident D gene designation cannot be given. The sequenced DNA is TGTGCCAGCAGCTCAGCGGCGAACACTGAAGCTTTCTTT. Its translation is CASSSAANTEAFF.